This is a list of T cell receptor beta chains from one sample in a study of cytomegalovirus exposure and HLA in healthy donors. The protocol was immunoSEQ multiplex PCR, while the TCRdb copy is restricted to in-frame clones and leaves out a portion. The sample holds 100,000 to 150,000 clones, approximately 91% seen once. The sample was PBMCs. The receptors here all came from a man younger than 35 in good health and CMV-seropositive. The CDR3 runs from the conserved cysteine through the conserved F or W. Fields, in order: V gene, D gene, J gene, clone size, CDR3 DNA, CDR3 protein. D genes are given only for firm matches. A clone size is listed for some rows: how often the clone was seen (once, few, many), or a class if it is expanded.

>TRBV10-3|TRBD2|TRBJ2-7|.
TGTGCCATCAGTGAGTCCCTGGCGGGGGGCTACGAGCAGTACTTC
CAISESLAGGYEQYF
>TRBV19|.|TRBJ1-5|.
TGTGCCAGTAGTATGGTTCCAGGGTCTCGCTATCAGCCCCAGCATTTT
CASSMVPGSRYQPQHF
>TRBV27|.|TRBJ2-3|.
TGTGCCAGCACTTCTACCCCGAACAGGGGCACAGATACGCAGTATTTT
CASTSTPNRGTDTQYF
>TRBV6-4|TRBD2|TRBJ2-3|once
TGTGCCAGCAGTACAGGCGGGGGGGCCACAGATACGCAGTATTTT
CASSTGGGATDTQYF
>TRBV21-1|.|TRBJ2-7|.
TGTGCCCCCCAGGGAATCGACAGTTCCTACGAGCAGTACTTC
CAPQGIDSSYEQYF
>TRBV6-1|TRBD1|TRBJ1-1|.
TGTGCCAGCAGTGGGGACAGAGTGAAGACTGAAGCTTTCTTT
CASSGDRVKTEAFF
>TRBV4-3|.|TRBJ1-2|.
TGCGCCAGCAGCCAGGCTGGGCCTTCTAACTATGGCTACACCTTC
CASSQAGPSNYGYTF
>TRBV6-6|.|TRBJ1-2|.
TGTGCCAGCAGTTATCATAGAGATCGCTACACCTTC
CASSYHRDRYTF
>TRBV4-3|TRBD1|TRBJ1-1|.
TGCGCCAGCAGCCGTAGTGGGACAGGTAACACTGAAGCTTTCTTT
CASSRSGTGNTEAFF
>TRBV9|TRBD2|TRBJ2-3|.
TGTGCCAGCAGCGCCCGGGGGGGCACAGATACGCAGTATTTT
CASSARGGTDTQYF
>TRBV5-1|TRBD1|TRBJ2-5|.
TGCGCCAGCAGCTTGATTGGGACAGGACAAGAGACCCAGTACTTC
CASSLIGTGQETQYF
>TRBV7-2|.|TRBJ2-7|.
TGTGCCAGCAGCTTCGTTCAGGGGCGAGAGCAGTACTTC
CASSFVQGREQYF
>TRBV2|.|TRBJ1-2|.
TGTGCCAGCAGTGTTTCTAAGGGAGGCTATGGCTACACCTTC
CASSVSKGGYGYTF
>TRBV25-1|.|TRBJ1-2|.
TGTGCCTCTGCACGGGGGGGTTATGGCTACACCTTC
CASARGGYGYTF
>TRBV19|TRBD1|TRBJ1-6|.
TGTGCCAGTAGTTCCTCAAAATGGACAGGGGCCAATTCACCCCTCCACTTT
CASSSSKWTGANSPLHF
>TRBV5-1|.|TRBJ1-1|.
TGCGCCAGCAGCTTGGACCGAGGGAACACTGAAGCTTTCTTT
CASSLDRGNTEAFF
>TRBV14|.|TRBJ2-7|once
TGTGCCAGCAGCCAAGTCTACCGTCTACACGAGCAGTACTTC
CASSQVYRLHEQYF
>TRBV5-1|.|TRBJ1-1|.
TGCGCCAGCAGCTTGGTAATCGGGACTGAAGCTTTCTTT
CASSLVIGTEAFF
>TRBV25-1|.|TRBJ2-7|few
TGTGCCAGCAGTGCCCCCAACGGCTACGAGCAGTACTTC
CASSAPNGYEQYF